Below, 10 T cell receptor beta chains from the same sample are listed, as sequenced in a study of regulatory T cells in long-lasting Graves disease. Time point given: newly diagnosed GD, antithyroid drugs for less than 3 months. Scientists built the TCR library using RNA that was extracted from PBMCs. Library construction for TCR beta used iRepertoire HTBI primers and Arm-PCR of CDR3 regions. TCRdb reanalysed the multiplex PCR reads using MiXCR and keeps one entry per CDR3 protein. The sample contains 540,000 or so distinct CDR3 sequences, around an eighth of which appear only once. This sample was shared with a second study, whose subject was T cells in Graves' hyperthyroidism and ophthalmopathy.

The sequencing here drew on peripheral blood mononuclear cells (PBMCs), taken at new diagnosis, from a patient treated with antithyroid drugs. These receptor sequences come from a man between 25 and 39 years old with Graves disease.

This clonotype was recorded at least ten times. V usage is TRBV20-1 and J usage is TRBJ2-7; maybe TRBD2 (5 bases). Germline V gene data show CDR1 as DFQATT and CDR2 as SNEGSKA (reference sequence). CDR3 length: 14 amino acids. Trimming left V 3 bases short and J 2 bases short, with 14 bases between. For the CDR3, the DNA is TGCAGTGCTAGTCTCCGGGAATCGACCTACGAGCAGTACTTC. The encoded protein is CSASLRESTYEQYF.

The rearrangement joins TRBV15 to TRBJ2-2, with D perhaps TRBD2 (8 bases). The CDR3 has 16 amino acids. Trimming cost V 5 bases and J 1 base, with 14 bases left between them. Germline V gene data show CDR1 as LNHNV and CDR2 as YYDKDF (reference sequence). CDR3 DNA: TGTGCCACCAGCCCCGGGAGGGGGCTGAACACCGGGGAGCTGTTTTTT. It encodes CATSPGRGLNTGELFF.

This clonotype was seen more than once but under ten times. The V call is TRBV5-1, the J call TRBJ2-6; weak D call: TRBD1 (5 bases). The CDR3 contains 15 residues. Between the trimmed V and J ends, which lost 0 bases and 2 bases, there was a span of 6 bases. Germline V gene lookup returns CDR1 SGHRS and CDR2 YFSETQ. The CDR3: CASSLEQAGANVLTF. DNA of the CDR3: TGCGCCAGCAGCTTGGAACAGGCTGGGGCCAACGTCCTGACTTTC.

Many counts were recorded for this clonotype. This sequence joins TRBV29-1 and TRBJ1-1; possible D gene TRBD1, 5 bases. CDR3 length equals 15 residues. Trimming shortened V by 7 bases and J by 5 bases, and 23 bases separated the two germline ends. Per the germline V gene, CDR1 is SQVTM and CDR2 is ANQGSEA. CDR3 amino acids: CSATSRATLGTEAFF. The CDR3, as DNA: TGCAGCGCCACAAGCAGGGCGACCTTGGGAACTGAAGCTTTCTTT. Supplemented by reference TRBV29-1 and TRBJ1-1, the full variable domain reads SAVISQKPSRDICQRGTSLTIQCQVDSQVTMMFWYRQQPGQSLTLIATANQGSEATYESGFVIDKFPISRPNLTFSTLTVSNMSPEDSSIYLCSATSRATLGTEAFFGQGTRLTVV.

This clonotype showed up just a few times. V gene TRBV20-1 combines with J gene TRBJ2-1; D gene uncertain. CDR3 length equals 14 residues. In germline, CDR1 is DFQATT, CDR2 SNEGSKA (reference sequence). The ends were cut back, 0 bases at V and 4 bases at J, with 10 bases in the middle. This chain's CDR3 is CSAREGNKYNEQFF. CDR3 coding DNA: TGCAGTGCTAGAGAAGGGAACAAATACAATGAGCAGTTCTTC.

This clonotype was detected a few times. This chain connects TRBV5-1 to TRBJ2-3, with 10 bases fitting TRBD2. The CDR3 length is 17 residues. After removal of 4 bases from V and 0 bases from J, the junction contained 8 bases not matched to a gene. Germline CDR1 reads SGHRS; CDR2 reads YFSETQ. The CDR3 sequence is CASSPFSGRRSTDTQYF. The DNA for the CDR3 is TGCGCCAGCAGCCCATTTAGCGGGAGGAGGAGCACAGATACGCAGTATTTT.

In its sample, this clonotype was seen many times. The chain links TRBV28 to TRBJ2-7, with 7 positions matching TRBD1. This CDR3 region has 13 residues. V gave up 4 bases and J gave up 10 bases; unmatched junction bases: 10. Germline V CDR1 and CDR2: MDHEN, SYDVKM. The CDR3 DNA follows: TGTGCCAGCAGTTCCGGGACGGACAGGCTCCAGTACTTC. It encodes CASSSGTDRLQYF.

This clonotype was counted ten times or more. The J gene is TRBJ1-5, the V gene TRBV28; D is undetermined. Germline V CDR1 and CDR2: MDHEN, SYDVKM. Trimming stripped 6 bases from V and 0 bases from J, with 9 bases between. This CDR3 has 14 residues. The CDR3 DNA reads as TGTGCCAGCAGCCCCATACATAGCAATCAGCCCCAGCATTTT. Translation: CASSPIHSNQPQHF.

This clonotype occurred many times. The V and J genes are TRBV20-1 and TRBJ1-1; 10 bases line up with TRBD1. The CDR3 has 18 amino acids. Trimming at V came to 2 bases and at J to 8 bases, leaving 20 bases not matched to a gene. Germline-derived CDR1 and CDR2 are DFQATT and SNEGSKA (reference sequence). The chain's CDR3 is CSARSPGQGTFHGGEAFF. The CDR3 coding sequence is TGCAGTGCTAGATCTCCGGGACAGGGGACCTTTCACGGAGGCGAAGCTTTCTTT.

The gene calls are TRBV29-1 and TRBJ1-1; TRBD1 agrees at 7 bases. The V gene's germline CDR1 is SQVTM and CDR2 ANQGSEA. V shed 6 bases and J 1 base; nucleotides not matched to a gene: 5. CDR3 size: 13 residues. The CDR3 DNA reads TGCAGCGTGACCGGGACAGCGAACACTGAAGCTTTCTTT. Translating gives CSVTGTANTEAFF.